This TCR beta chain was observed in a study of T cell changes during pregnancy in multiple sclerosis. Looked up from germline, CDR1 is SEHNR and CDR2 is FQNEAQ (reference sequence). Trimming at V came to 2 bases and at J to 2 bases, leaving 12 bases not matched to a gene. This CDR3 is built from 18 residues. Data came from immunoSEQ multiplex PCR; TCRdb stores just in-frame clones and leaves some out. The table lists over 70,000 clones, 92% of them singletons. The TCR originated in a female donor in good health, enrolled as a control in a pregnancy study. The sample in question was peripheral blood, obtained in the third trimester of pregnancy. J is TRBJ2-5 and V is TRBV7-9; TRBD2 matches 9 bases. The CDR3 reads CASSLSEGRGGGQETQYF. The DNA of the CDR3 is TGTGCCAGCAGCTTATCAGAAGGTCGCGGGGGGGGACAAGAGACCCAGTACTTC.